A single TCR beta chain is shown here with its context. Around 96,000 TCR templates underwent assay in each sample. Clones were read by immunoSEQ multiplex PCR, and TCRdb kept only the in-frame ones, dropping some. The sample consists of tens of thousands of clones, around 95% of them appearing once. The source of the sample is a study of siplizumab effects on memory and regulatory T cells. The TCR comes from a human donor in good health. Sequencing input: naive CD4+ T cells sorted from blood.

The CDR3 here is CASSDRAGAGSYEQYF. CDR3 in DNA: TGTGCCAGCAGCGATAGAGCGGGGGCCGGTTCCTACGAGCAGTACTTC. The genes are TRBV7-6 and TRBJ2-7; 8 bases agree with TRBD2. The V and J ends lost 5 bases and 1 base, in that order; junction bases with no gene match: 10. This CDR3 has 16 amino acids. From germline, CDR1 is SGHVS and CDR2 FNYEAQ.